Described below is a single TCR beta chain sequence and its context. This entry comes from a study of blood T cell repertoires in COVID-19. Turning to the study itself: T cells, B-cell-depleted T cells, or PBMCs provided the cDNA or gDNA that served as material.

Individuals drawn from under 30 US areas were roughly 18 to 89 years old. Original methodology: Reference gene primer amplification gave estimated nucleated cell counts. TCRdb's copy holds only in-frame clones and misses some; the assay was immunoSEQ multiplex PCR. The V and J calls and clone size are taken from that table; D and trimming were inferred from the DNA. The repertoire has tens of thousands of clones, about 85% of them found once; the top ten carry approximately 3.1%. Per germline, CDR1 SGHNT and CDR2 YYREEE (reference sequence). The CDR3 covers 17 residues. With V trimmed by 1 base and J by 4 bases, 12 bases remained unmatched.

This chain uses TRBV5-4 with TRBJ1-1; 8 bases match TRBD1. The origin of this receptor is a woman aged 45-65 years who had recovered from COVID-19. Sequenced material: PBMCs or T cells enriched from blood (not recorded which). DNA for the CDR3: TGTGCCAGCAGCTTGAGAAACCCAGGGGGCTGGGGCACTGAAGCTTTCTTT. The encoded protein is CASSLRNPGGWGTEAFF.